These 32 T cell receptor beta chains were sequenced from one sample in a study of T cell changes during pregnancy in multiple sclerosis. Some clones are missing from TCRdb's copy, which holds only in-frame ones; the method was immunoSEQ multiplex PCR. Of about 77,000 clones listed, about 93% are singletons. The sequenced sample was peripheral blood, obtained after pregnancy. These receptors were taken from a female donor in good health, enrolled as a control in a pregnancy study.

This chain uses TRBV18 with TRBJ2-2, with D maybe TRBD2 (5 bases). Germline V CDR1 and CDR2: KGHSH, LQKENI. Trimming removed 6 bases from V and 4 bases from J, with 15 bases in between. This CDR3 has 15 residues. The CDR3 DNA reads TGTGCCAGCTCCCCCGGCAGCGGCCCCACCGGGGAGCTGTTTTTT. It encodes CASSPGSGPTGELFF.

This chain links TRBV5-5 with TRBJ2-7; TRBD2 might be the D (6 bases). Germline CDR1 and CDR2: SGHKS and YYEKEE (reference sequence). V lost 6 bases and J lost 2, with 12 bases in between. The CDR3 totals 13 residues. This chain's CDR3 is CASTEAGTYEQYF. The CDR3 nucleotides are TGTGCCAGCACCGAAGCGGGTACCTACGAGCAGTACTTC.

V gene TRBV10-3 combines with J gene TRBJ2-7; 11 bases agree with TRBD1. The ends lost 6 bases at V and 2 bases at J; junction bases unmatched: 12. The CDR3 is 17 residues long. Germline CDR1 reads ENHRY; CDR2 reads SYGVKD. CDR3 coding DNA: TGTGCCATCAGCGGGGAAGCCCGGGACAGGGGGACCTACGAGCAGTACTTC. Amino acid sequence: CAISGEARDRGTYEQYF.

The chain couples TRBV6-1 to TRBJ2-5; weak D call: TRBD2 (5 bases). CDR3 length: 15 amino acids. The V end lost 5 bases, the J end lost 4 bases, and 17 bases lay between the germline ends. Germline V gene data show CDR1 as MNHNS and CDR2 as SASEGT. The CDR3 sequence: CASSHRDRPGETQYF. DNA for the CDR3: TGTGCCAGCAGTCACCGGGATAGGCCGGGAGAGACCCAGTACTTC.

The V and J genes are TRBV27 and TRBJ2-7; possibly TRBD2 for D (6 bases). This CDR3 has 12 residues. Germline V gene sequence: CDR1 MNHEY, CDR2 SMNVEV (reference sequence). The germline V and J ends were trimmed by 4 bases and 8 bases, with 12 bases remaining between them. The CDR3 DNA reads TGTGCCAGCAGTTCCACCGGGACTCAGCAGTACTTC. It specifies CASSSTGTQQYF.

The chain couples TRBV6-6 to TRBJ1-2; D unresolved. The ends were cut back, 7 bases at V and 6 bases at J, with 21 bases in the middle. Germline V lookup: CDR1 MNHNY, CDR2 SVGAGI (reference sequence). CDR3 length equals 15 residues. The CDR3 is CASIQTLGRYHGYTF. The CDR3 coding sequence is TGTGCCAGCATACAAACACTGGGGAGGTATCATGGCTACACCTTC.

The chain combines TRBV19 with TRBJ2-3, with 8 nucleotides matching TRBD1. This CDR3 has 15 residues. The V gene end was trimmed by 7 bases and the J gene end by 6 bases; junction bases not matched to a gene: 12. CDR1 is LNHDA and CDR2 is SQIVND in the germline V gene (reference sequence). The CDR3 DNA reads TGTGCCAGTATTCCAGCGACAGGGGCCCGGGATACGCAGTATTTT. It encodes CASIPATGARDTQYF.

This clone showed up just a few times. V gene TRBV4-2 combines with J gene TRBJ1-2; 11 nucleotides match TRBD1. The length of the CDR3 is 16 residues. V gave up 3 bases and J gave up 5 bases; unmatched junction bases: 8. The germline gives CDR1 LGHNA, CDR2 YNFKEQ. The CDR3 reads CASSQDSGTGGYGYTF. Written as DNA, the CDR3 is TGTGCCAGCAGCCAGGATTCCGGGACAGGGGGGTATGGCTACACCTTC.

V and J are TRBV7-8 and TRBJ2-7; D is perhaps TRBD2 (6 bases). The V end was cut by 6 bases, the J end by 0 bases, with 18 bases between. The CDR3 length is 16 residues. Germline CDR1 SGHVS, CDR2 FQNEAQ. DNA of the CDR3: TGTGCCAGCAGTTATCACCGGGACTTGGTCTCCTACGAGCAGTACTTC. Amino acids: CASSYHRDLVSYEQYF.

This rearrangement joins TRBV10-3 to TRBJ1-5; tentatively, D is TRBD1 (5 bases). Trimming cost V 8 bases and J 5 bases, with 13 bases left between them. CDR1 is ENHRY and CDR2 is SYGVKD in the germline V gene. The CDR3 extends over 13 amino acids. CDR3 nucleotide sequence: TGTGCCATCCAGGGAACGGTGGATCAGCCCCAGCATTTT. Protein product: CAIQGTVDQPQHF.

This chain uses TRBV30 with TRBJ2-3, with D tentatively TRBD2 (6 bases). V shed 1 base and J shed 3 bases, with 11 bases lying between them. CDR1 is GTSNPN and CDR2 is SVGIG in the germline V gene (reference sequence). This CDR3 is 14 amino acids long. The CDR3 protein is CAWSGEVATDTQYF. CDR3 DNA sequence: TGTGCCTGGAGTGGGGAGGTAGCGACAGATACGCAGTATTTT.

The chain recombines TRBV19 with TRBJ1-5; TRBD1 matches 10 bases. The ends lost 5 bases at V and 0 bases at J; junction bases unmatched: 13. Germline V gene lookup returns CDR1 LNHDA and CDR2 SQIVND (reference sequence). The CDR3 has 19 residues. CDR3 sequence: CASSVRPGQGLNSNQPQHF. The CDR3 DNA is TGTGCCAGTAGTGTCCGACCGGGACAGGGGCTTAATAGCAATCAGCCCCAGCATTTT.

The chain couples TRBV5-1 to TRBJ1-1; 8 positions agree with TRBD1. Germline CDR1 is SGHRS and CDR2 is YFSETQ. The CDR3 is made up of 16 amino acids. J lost 0 bases, V lost 0 bases, and 4 bases had no gene match. Here the CDR3 reads CASSLAGGYVNTEAFF. For the CDR3, the DNA is TGCGCCAGCAGCTTGGCAGGGGGCTATGTGAACACTGAAGCTTTCTTT.

The V gene is TRBV5-6, the J gene TRBJ2-5, with 7 bases lining up with TRBD1. V was clipped by 3 bases and J by 5 bases; unmatched bases: 7. CDR3 size: 14 residues. Per germline, CDR1 SGHDT and CDR2 YYEEEE. In nucleotides, the CDR3 is TGTGCCAGCAGCTGGGGACAGCTAACGGAGACCCAGTACTTC. It encodes CASSWGQLTETQYF. The whole variable domain, remainder taken from reference TRBV5-6 and TRBJ2-5, is DAGVTQSPTHLIKTRGQQVTLRCSPKSGHDTVSWYQQALGQGPQFIFQYYEEEERQRGNFPDRFSGHQFPNYSSELNVNALLLGDSALYLCASSWGQLTETQYFGPGTRLLVL.

The V and J genes are TRBV7-9 and TRBJ1-2; 9 positions match TRBD1. V shed 1 base and J 1 base; nucleotides not matched to a gene: 4. Germline V lookup: CDR1 SEHNR, CDR2 FQNEAQ (reference sequence). The CDR3 runs 16 residues. The chain's CDR3 is CASSLVRDRVNYGYTF. The CDR3 DNA reads as TGTGCCAGCAGCTTAGTTCGGGACAGGGTTAACTATGGCTACACCTTC.

The V gene is TRBV7-8, the J gene TRBJ2-5; TRBD1 matches 7 bases. The V segment lost 1 base and the J segment 1 base; nucleotides outside the gene matches: 6. Germline V gene lookup returns CDR1 SGHVS and CDR2 FQNEAQ. The CDR3 covers 16 residues. In DNA, the CDR3 is TGTGCCAGCAGCTTAGACGGACAGGACCTCCAAGAGACCCAGTACTTC. This codes for CASSLDGQDLQETQYF.

This clone was observed a single time. The chain joins TRBV6-4 to TRBJ2-3; D gene unclear. Germline CDR1 reads MRHNA; CDR2 reads SNTAGT. CDR3 size: 16 residues. The ends were cut back, 2 bases at V and 7 bases at J, with 19 bases in the middle. CDR3 in DNA: TGTGCCAGCAGTGACGTCCAGGTCCCACCTCTCAATACGCAGTATTTT. It translates to CASSDVQVPPLNTQYF.

The V call is TRBV5-1, the J call TRBJ2-3; 9 bases align to TRBD2. The trim removed 0 bases at V and 3 bases at J, leaving 2 bases unmatched. Germline CDR1 reads SGHRS; CDR2 reads YFSETQ. This CDR3 region has 15 residues. CDR3 coding DNA: TGCGCCAGCAGCTTGGGTCTAGCGGGGACAGATACGCAGTATTTT. Its protein product is CASSLGLAGTDTQYF.

V usage is TRBV28 and J usage is TRBJ1-1; no clear D gene. The CDR3 has 13 amino acids. V dropped 2 bases and J dropped 4 bases, with 8 bases sitting between them. Germline CDR1 is MDHEN and CDR2 is SYDVKM. The DNA for the CDR3 is TGTGCCAGCAGTTTAACCGGGATCACTGAAGCTTTCTTT. It yields the protein CASSLTGITEAFF.

This clone came up once. The chain has TRBV19 and TRBJ2-5, with no clear D. The CDR3 totals 16 residues. V was shortened by 1 base and J by 5 bases, with 17 bases between the two germline ends. Looked up from germline, CDR1 is LNHDA and CDR2 is SQIVND (reference sequence). The CDR3, as DNA: TGTGCCAGTAGTATAGGATCGACAATCTTTATGGAGACCCAGTACTTC. This translates into CASSIGSTIFMETQYF. Variable domain in full (rest from reference TRBV19 and TRBJ2-5): DGGITQSPKYLFRKEGQNVTLSCEQNLNHDAMYWYRQDPGQGLRLIYYSQIVNDFQKGDIAEGYSVSREKKESFPLTVTSAQKNPTAFYLCASSIGSTIFMETQYFGPGTRLLVL.

The chain employs TRBV7-9 and TRBJ1-2, with a weak D call TRBD1 (5 bases). V was clipped by 5 bases and J by 2 bases, with 15 bases between them. CDR3 length: 15 residues. Germline V gene data show CDR1 as SEHNR and CDR2 as FQNEAQ (reference sequence). Here the CDR3 DNA reads TGTGCCAGCAGCGTATACGACAGCAGAAACTATGGCTACACCTTC. Translation gives CASSVYDSRNYGYTF.

This rearrangement joins TRBV18 to TRBJ2-5; TRBD2 agrees at 7 bases. The CDR3 is made up of 13 amino acids. Trimming took 2 bases from V and 5 from J; bases not matched to a gene: 2. Per the germline V gene, CDR1 is KGHSH and CDR2 is LQKENI. CDR3 protein: CASSPEAGETQYF. CDR3 coding DNA: TGTGCCAGCTCACCAGAAGCGGGGGAGACCCAGTACTTC.

This clone was counted once. The chain carries TRBV19 and TRBJ1-2, with 7 bases lining up with TRBD1. The V segment lost 9 bases and the J segment 1 base; nucleotides outside the gene matches: 8. The length of the CDR3 is 14 residues. The germline V gene has CDR1 LNHDA and CDR2 SQIVND (reference sequence). CDR3 nucleotide sequence: TGTGCCAGCCGAAACCGGGACAGTAACTATGGCTACACCTTC. It is translated as CASRNRDSNYGYTF.

V is TRBV28 and J is TRBJ2-7; D unresolved. The germline gives CDR1 MDHEN, CDR2 SYDVKM. The V and J ends lost 3 bases and 3 bases respectively, with 9 bases between them. This CDR3 has 13 residues. This CDR3 is CASSLVTYYEQYF. Here the CDR3 DNA reads TGTGCCAGCAGTTTGGTGACATACTACGAGCAGTACTTC.

The chain uses TRBV10-1 and TRBJ2-3; perhaps TRBD1 as D (5 bases). Trimming took off 5 bases at V and 3 bases at J, with 9 bases between the two ends. Looked up from germline, CDR1 is WNHNN and CDR2 is SYGVQD (reference sequence). The CDR3 length is 13 residues. The CDR3 region is CASSQGGTDTQYF. The CDR3 coding sequence is TGCGCCAGCAGTCAGGGTGGGACAGATACGCAGTATTTT.

The chain carries TRBV7-9 and TRBJ2-1; D perhaps matches TRBD1 (5 bases). Trimming took off 6 bases at V and 7 bases at J, with 10 bases between the two ends. Germline V gene lookup returns CDR1 SEHNR and CDR2 FQNEAQ (reference sequence). CDR3 size: 12 residues. CDR3: CASSIPGNEQFF. DNA of the CDR3: TGTGCCAGCAGTATTCCAGGGAATGAGCAGTTCTTC.

The sample holds a few counts of this clone. The V call is TRBV4-1, the J call TRBJ2-1; 10 nucleotides line up with TRBD2. Germline V gives CDR1 MGHRA, CDR2 YSYEKL. J lost 2 bases, V lost 2 bases, and 3 bases had no gene match. The CDR3 is made up of 16 amino acids. CDR3 nucleotides: TGCGCCAGCAGCCAACCACTAGCGGGGACCTACAATGAGCAGTTCTTC. Protein: CASSQPLAGTYNEQFF.

V gene TRBV28 combines with J gene TRBJ2-4; D is perhaps TRBD1 (6 bases). The V gene's germline CDR1 is MDHEN and CDR2 SYDVKM. V was pared by 1 base and J by 2 bases, with 12 bases between. This CDR3 is built from 16 residues. CDR3 nucleotide sequence: TGTGCCAGCAGTTTATTCTCAGGGGAGACCAAAAACATTCAGTACTTC. Translated: CASSLFSGETKNIQYF.

The rearrangement links TRBV29-1 to TRBJ2-1, with a tentative D call TRBD2 (5 bases). This CDR3 is built from 15 residues. V was clipped by 5 bases and J by 4 bases, with 18 bases between them. Germline V lookup: CDR1 SQVTM, CDR2 ANQGSEA. This CDR3 is CSVLQTGFGYNEQFF. The CDR3 DNA sequence: TGCAGCGTTCTCCAAACGGGATTCGGGTACAATGAGCAGTTCTTC.

The rearrangement uses TRBV4-3 and TRBJ2-2, with a weak D call TRBD1 (6 bases). The V end lost 4 bases, the J end lost 10 bases, and 19 bases lay between the germline ends. In germline, CDR1 is LGHNA, CDR2 YSLEER. This CDR3 has 15 residues. The CDR3 loop is CASSLPGAGHAELFF. The CDR3 region has the DNA TGCGCCAGCAGCCTTCCAGGGGCAGGGCACGCGGAGCTGTTTTTT.

The chain carries TRBV11-1 and TRBJ2-3; unclear D gene. Trimming removed 5 bases at V and 4 bases at J, with 16 bases between. The CDR3 is 15 residues long. Germline CDR1 is SGHAT and CDR2 is FQDESV (reference sequence). Written as DNA, the CDR3 is TGTGCCAGCAGCCCCCCGTTTCGAGTGGCAGATACGCAGTATTTT. Its protein is CASSPPFRVADTQYF.

J is TRBJ2-2 and V is TRBV7-2; D uncertain. The CDR3 has 12 residues. Germline loops: CDR1 SGHTA, CDR2 FQGNSA. With 6 bases removed from V and 2 bases from J, the gap between germline ends came to 4 bases. For the CDR3, the DNA is TGTGCCAGCAGTACTAACACCGGGGAGCTGTTTTTT. Encoded protein: CASSTNTGELFF.